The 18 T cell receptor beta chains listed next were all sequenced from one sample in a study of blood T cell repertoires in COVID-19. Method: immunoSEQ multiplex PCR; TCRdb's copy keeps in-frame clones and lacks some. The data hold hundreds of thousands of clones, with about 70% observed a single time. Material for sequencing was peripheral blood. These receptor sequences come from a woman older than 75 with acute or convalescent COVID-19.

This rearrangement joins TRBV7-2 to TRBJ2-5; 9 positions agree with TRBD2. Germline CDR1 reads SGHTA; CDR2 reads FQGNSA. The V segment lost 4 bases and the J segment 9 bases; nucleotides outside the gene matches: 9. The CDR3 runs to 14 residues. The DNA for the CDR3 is TGTGCCAGCAGCTCCTCGGGACTAGCAGGATCCCAGTACTTC. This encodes CASSSSGLAGSQYF.

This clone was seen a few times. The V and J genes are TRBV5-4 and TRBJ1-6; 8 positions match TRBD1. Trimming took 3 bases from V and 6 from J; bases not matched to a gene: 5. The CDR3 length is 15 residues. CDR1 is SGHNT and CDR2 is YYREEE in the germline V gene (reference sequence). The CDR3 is CASSSPDRVNSPLHF. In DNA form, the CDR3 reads TGTGCCAGCAGCTCCCCGGACAGGGTTAATTCACCCCTCCACTTT.

CDR3 nucleotide sequence: TGTGCCAGCAGTGAATTCGGGACAGGCAACTCACCCCTCCACTTT. Translated: CASSEFGTGNSPLHF. The chain combines TRBV2 with TRBJ1-6, with 8 bases aligning to TRBD1. Trimming cost V 2 bases and J 10 bases; bases outside gene matches: 7. Looked up from germline, CDR1 is SNHLY and CDR2 is FYNNEI. The CDR3 runs to 15 residues.

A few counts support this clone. The CDR3 sequence: CASSEPPKTEAFF. As DNA, the CDR3 is TGTGCCAGCAGTGAGCCCCCCAAAACAGAAGCTTTCTTT. This sequence joins TRBV25-1 and TRBJ1-1; D is uncertain. The germline gives CDR1 MGHDK, CDR2 SYGVNS. The CDR3 loop spans 13 amino acids. Trimming cost V 3 bases and J 8 bases, with 13 bases left between them.

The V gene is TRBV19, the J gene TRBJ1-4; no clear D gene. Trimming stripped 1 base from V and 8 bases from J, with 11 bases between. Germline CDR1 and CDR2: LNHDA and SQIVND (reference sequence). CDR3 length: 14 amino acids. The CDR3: CASSIGLMREKLFF. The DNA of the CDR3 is TGTGCCAGTAGTATAGGACTGATGCGGGAAAAACTGTTTTTT.

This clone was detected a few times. CDR3: CASTNNWDRSINGYEQYF. As DNA, the CDR3 is TGTGCCAGCACCAACAATTGGGACAGAAGTATTAACGGCTACGAGCAGTACTTC. The rearrangement uses TRBV5-6 and TRBJ2-7; 7 bases match TRBD1. J was trimmed by 3 bases and V by 6 bases; bases with no gene match: 21. This CDR3 is built from 18 residues. Germline lookup yields CDR1 SGHDT and CDR2 YYEEEE.

DNA of the CDR3: TGTGCCATCAGTGAGATGGGGGGTCAGTACGAGCAGTACTTC. It yields the protein CAISEMGGQYEQYF. The gene calls are TRBV10-3 and TRBJ2-7; D may be TRBD2 (6 bases). Trimming cost V 2 bases and J 4 bases, with 12 bases left between them. This CDR3 comprises 14 residues. From germline, CDR1 is ENHRY and CDR2 SYGVKD.

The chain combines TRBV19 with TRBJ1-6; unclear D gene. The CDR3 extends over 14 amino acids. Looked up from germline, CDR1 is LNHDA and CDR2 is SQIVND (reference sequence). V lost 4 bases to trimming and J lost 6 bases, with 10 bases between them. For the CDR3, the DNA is TGTGCCAGTAGTACCGCAGGAGGTAATTCACCCCTCCACTTT. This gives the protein CASSTAGGNSPLHF.

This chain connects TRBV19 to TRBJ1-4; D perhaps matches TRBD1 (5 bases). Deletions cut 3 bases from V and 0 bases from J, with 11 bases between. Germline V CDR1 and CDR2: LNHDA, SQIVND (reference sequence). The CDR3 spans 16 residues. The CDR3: CASSIRTLATNEKLFF. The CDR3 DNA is TGTGCCAGTAGTATTCGGACACTCGCAACTAATGAAAAACTGTTTTTT.

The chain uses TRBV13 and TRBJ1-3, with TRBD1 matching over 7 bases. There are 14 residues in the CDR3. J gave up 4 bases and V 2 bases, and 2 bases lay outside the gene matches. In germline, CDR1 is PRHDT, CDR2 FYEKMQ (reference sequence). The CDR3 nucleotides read TGTGCCAGCAGCTTAAGGGGGCTAGGAAACACCATATATTTT. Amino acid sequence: CASSLRGLGNTIYF.

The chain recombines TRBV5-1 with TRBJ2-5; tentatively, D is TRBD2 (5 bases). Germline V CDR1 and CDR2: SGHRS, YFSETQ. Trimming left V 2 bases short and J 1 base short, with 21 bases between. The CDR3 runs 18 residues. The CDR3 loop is CASSFHPLAKRGQETQYF. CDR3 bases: TGCGCCAGCAGCTTCCACCCCTTAGCGAAACGAGGCCAAGAGACCCAGTACTTC.

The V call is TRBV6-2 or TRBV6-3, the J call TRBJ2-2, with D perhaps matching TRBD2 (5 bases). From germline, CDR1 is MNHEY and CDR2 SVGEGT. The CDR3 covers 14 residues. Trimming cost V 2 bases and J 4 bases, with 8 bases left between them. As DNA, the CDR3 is TGTGCCAGCAGTTACGAGGGTAGCACCGGGGAGCTGTTTTTT. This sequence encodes CASSYEGSTGELFF.

The CDR3 sequence is CATSRERTGPISGNTIYF. Written as DNA, the CDR3 is TGTGCCACCAGCAGAGAGCGGACAGGGCCTATCTCTGGAAACACCATATATTTT. The chain recombines TRBV15 with TRBJ1-3; 8 bases match TRBD1. The germline V gene has CDR1 LNHNV and CDR2 YYDKDF (reference sequence). The CDR3 consists of 18 residues. The V and J ends lost 0 bases and 0 bases, in that order; junction bases with no gene match: 7.

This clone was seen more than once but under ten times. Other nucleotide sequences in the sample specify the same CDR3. CDR3 protein: CAISPGVRDYGYTF. CDR3 sequence (DNA): TGTGCCATCAGTCCAGGGGTACGTGACTATGGCTACACCTTC. The chain combines TRBV10-3 with TRBJ1-2; TRBD1 might be the D (6 bases). Trimming removed 5 bases from V and 3 bases from J, with 13 bases in between. Germline V gives CDR1 ENHRY, CDR2 SYGVKD. The CDR3 length is 14 residues.

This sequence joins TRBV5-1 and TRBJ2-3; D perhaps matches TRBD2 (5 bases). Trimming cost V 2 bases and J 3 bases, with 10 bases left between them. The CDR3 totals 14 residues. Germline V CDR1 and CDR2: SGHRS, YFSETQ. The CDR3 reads CASSLGGPTDTQYF. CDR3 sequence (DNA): TGCGCCAGCAGCTTAGGAGGACCGACAGATACGCAGTATTTT.

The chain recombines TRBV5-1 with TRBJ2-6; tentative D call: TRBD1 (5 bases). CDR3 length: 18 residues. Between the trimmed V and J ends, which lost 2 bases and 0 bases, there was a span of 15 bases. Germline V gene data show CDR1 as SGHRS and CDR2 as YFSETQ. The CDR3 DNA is TGCGCCAGCAGCTTAAACAGGCCTACGAGCTCTGGGGCCAACGTCCTGACTTTC. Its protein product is CASSLNRPTSSGANVLTF.

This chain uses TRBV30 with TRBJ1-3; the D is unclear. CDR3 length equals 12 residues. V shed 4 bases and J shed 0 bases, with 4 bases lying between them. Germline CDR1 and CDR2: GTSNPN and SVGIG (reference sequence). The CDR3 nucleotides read TGTGCCTGGACAAACTCTGGAAACACCATATATTTT. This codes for CAWTNSGNTIYF. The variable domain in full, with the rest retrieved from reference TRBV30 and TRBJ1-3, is SQTIHQWPATLVQPVGSPLSLECTVEGTSNPNLYWYRQAAGRGLQLLFYSVGIGQISSEVPQNLSASRPQDRQFILSSKKLLLSDSGFYLCAWTNSGNTIYFGEGSWLTVV.

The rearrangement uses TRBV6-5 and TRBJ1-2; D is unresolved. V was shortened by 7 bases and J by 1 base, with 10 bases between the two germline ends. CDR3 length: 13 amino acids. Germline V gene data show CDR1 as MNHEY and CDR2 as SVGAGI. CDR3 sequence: CASNLSGNYGYTF. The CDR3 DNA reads TGTGCCAGCAACTTAAGTGGTAACTATGGCTACACCTTC.